Listed below are T cell receptor beta chains from one sample, sequenced in a study of cytotoxic CD8 clonotypes in ibrutinib-treated CLL. TCRdb's copy holds only in-frame clones and misses some; the assay was immunoSEQ multiplex PCR. Here the sample spans 130,000 or so clones, approximately 75% being singletons. The sequences come from PBMCs, collected after 12 months of ibrutinib treatment. The source of these receptors is a human donor with chronic lymphocytic leukemia. The conserved cysteine and the conserved F or W are not part of the CDR3 here.

J gene	CDR3 length	V gene	CDR3 protein
TRBJ1-5	10	TRBV6-1	ASGQYNQPQH
TRBJ2-1	14	TRBV4-2	ASSQDLVTSGRIGF
TRBJ1-2	11	TRBV6-5	ASRRQGRDGYT
TRBJ2-7	10	TRBV7-8	ASSSQGYEQY
TRBJ2-7	12	TRBV5-6	ASSVQGLASEQY
TRBJ2-2	12	TRBV10-3	ATTRAGDTGELF
TRBJ1-1	11	TRBV5-1	ASSSTGNTEAF
TRBJ1-1	11	TRBV28	ASSSLGGAEAF
TRBJ2-1	13	TRBV9	ASSVDGTGFNEQF
TRBJ2-1	14	TRBV7-3	ASSLIPGGLYNEQF
TRBJ2-7	16	TRBV10-2	ASSESRRLAFVTYEQY
TRBJ2-7	13	TRBV9	ASSDRNRPEDEQY
TRBJ2-7	14	TRBV9	ASSVGGDRGWYEQY
TRBJ1-1	12	TRBV2	ASSELGRLTEAF
TRBJ1-1	13	TRBV4-1	ASSQEGGKNTEAF
TRBJ1-1	11	TRBV7-2	ASNRSPNTEAF
TRBJ2-3	13	TRBV30	AWSSGPGGADTQY
TRBJ2-2	13	TRBV4-2	ASSLQGPDTGELF
TRBJ1-4	16	TRBV23-1	ASSPRPCRISSNEKLF
TRBJ2-7	12	TRBV27	ASSLSSFPYEQY
TRBJ2-6	13	TRBV19	ASSILGTGANVLT
TRBJ2-7	13	TRBV6-1	ASSEDRAGFYEQY
TRBJ1-2	9	TRBV2	ASSAGAGYT
TRBJ2-7	11	TRBV7-9	ASRSYTDYEQY
TRBJ1-4	11	TRBV7-9	ASSTTTNEKLF
TRBJ1-1	12	TRBV5-1	ASSFLPQNTEAF
TRBJ2-5	15	TRBV6-1	ASSVQVAGTGQETQY
TRBJ2-7	13	TRBV7-6	ASSLTSGLSYEQY
TRBJ1-2	14	TRBV11-3	ASSPRTALANYGYT
TRBJ2-7	13	TRBV15	ATSTEKGSSYEQY
TRBJ2-7	9	TRBV6-5	ASSYGGEQY
TRBJ1-2	12	TRBV6-1	ASTPRRGEDGYT
TRBJ1-4	12	TRBV6-1	ASSDLAGGEKLF
TRBJ1-2	15	TRBV7-9	ASSLLETGALNYGYT